These 17 T cell receptor beta chains came from one sample sequenced in a study of blood T cell repertoires in COVID-19. Method: immunoSEQ multiplex PCR; TCRdb's copy keeps in-frame clones and lacks some. The sample yields around 230,000 clones, around four fifths seen once. Source material: peripheral blood. Receptor source: a man aged 35-49 years with acute or convalescent COVID-19.

The rearrangement links TRBV30 to TRBJ1-3; D unclear. The CDR3 is 13 amino acids. Germline V CDR1 and CDR2: GTSNPN, SVGIG (reference sequence). Deletions cut 0 bases from V and 8 bases from J, with 11 bases between. CDR3 DNA sequence: TGTGCCTGGAGTGTCAGAGCTCGGGACACCATATATTTT. Translating it yields CAWSVRARDTIYF.

The V and J genes are TRBV18 and TRBJ1-1; 7 nucleotides align to TRBD1. The CDR3 is made up of 16 amino acids. J lost 5 bases, V lost 6 bases, and 15 bases had no gene match. Germline V lookup: CDR1 KGHSH, CDR2 LQKENI. The CDR3 is CASSQEGASARTEAFF. CDR3 sequence (DNA): TGTGCCAGCTCGCAAGAGGGGGCATCGGCGCGGACTGAAGCTTTCTTT.

The chain employs TRBV5-1 and TRBJ1-2; D possibly corresponds to TRBD1 (5 bases). The CDR3 has 14 residues. Germline V lookup: CDR1 SGHRS, CDR2 YFSETQ. V was clipped by 0 bases and J by 4 bases, with 10 bases between them. The CDR3 is CASSLVPGSYGYTF. CDR3 DNA: TGCGCCAGCAGCTTGGTTCCAGGGTCCTATGGCTACACCTTC.

The chain combines TRBV23-1 with TRBJ2-2, with D possibly being TRBD2 (5 bases). TRBV23-1 is identified as an open reading frame with a role that is uncertain. The CDR3 extends over 15 amino acids. The V and J ends lost 2 bases and 3 bases respectively, with 10 bases between them. Written as DNA, the CDR3 is TGCGCCAGCAGTCAAGCTGGGGAGCACACCGGGGAGCTGTTTTTT. This sequence encodes CASSQAGEHTGELFF.

The V gene is TRBV20-1, the J gene TRBJ2-7; TRBD1 is a possible D gene (5 bases). This CDR3 contains 11 residues. V lost 4 bases, J lost 6 bases, and 10 bases lay in between. Germline CDR1 and CDR2: DFQATT and SNEGSKA (reference sequence). CDR3 bases: TGCAGTGCTATGATAAGGGGCGAGCAGTACTTC. Residues: CSAMIRGEQYF.

This chain connects TRBV29-1 to TRBJ2-5; D might be TRBD1 (5 bases). Deletions cut 0 bases from V and 4 bases from J, with 12 bases between. This CDR3 has 14 amino acids. The germline V gene has CDR1 SQVTM and CDR2 ANQGSEA. In DNA, the CDR3 is TGCAGCGTTGAAGATCTTGGGGCCCTAGAGACCCAGTACTTC. Translation: CSVEDLGALETQYF. Variable domain in full (rest from reference TRBV29-1 and TRBJ2-5): SAVISQKPSRDICQRGTSLTIQCQVDSQVTMMFWYRQQPGQSLTLIATANQGSEATYESGFVIDKFPISRPNLTFSTLTVSNMSPEDSSIYLCSVEDLGALETQYFGPGTRLLVL.

The J gene is TRBJ1-5, the V gene TRBV10-2, with 9 positions matching TRBD1. Germline V CDR1 and CDR2: WSHSY, SAAADI. The CDR3 loop spans 15 amino acids. The ends lost 5 bases at V and 3 bases at J; junction bases unmatched: 5. CDR3 amino acids: CASSTGQGSNQPQHF. The CDR3 region has the DNA TGCGCCAGCAGTACCGGACAGGGGTCCAATCAGCCCCAGCATTTT.

The gene calls are TRBV19 and TRBJ1-2; D possibly corresponds to TRBD1 (5 bases). CDR1 is LNHDA and CDR2 is SQIVND in the germline V gene (reference sequence). The ends were cut back, 5 bases at V and 4 bases at J, with 14 bases in the middle. The CDR3 has 14 amino acids. The CDR3 DNA sequence: TGTGCCAGTAGTTCGGGGGGGACCACCTATGGCTACACCTTC. Translation gives CASSSGGTTYGYTF.

This rearrangement joins TRBV9 to TRBJ2-1, with D perhaps matching TRBD2 (6 bases). This CDR3 comprises 15 residues. The germline gives CDR1 SGDLS, CDR2 YYNGEE. V gave up 0 bases and J gave up 7 bases, with 14 bases separating them. The CDR3 loop is CASSVAGGEGNEQFF. For the CDR3, the DNA is TGTGCCAGCAGCGTAGCTGGCGGGGAAGGTAATGAGCAGTTCTTC.

The chain recombines TRBV20-1 with TRBJ2-3; D gene unclear. The CDR3 extends over 11 amino acids. The V end lost 3 bases, the J end lost 4 bases, and 5 bases lay between the germline ends. Germline assignment: CDR1 DFQATT and CDR2 SNEGSKA (reference sequence). CDR3 nucleotide sequence: TGCAGTGCTAGTGGAGCAGATACGCAGTATTTT. Protein product: CSASGADTQYF.

This clone was observed a handful of times. The genes are TRBV2 and TRBJ1-2; D remains unclear. Germline assignment: CDR1 SNHLY and CDR2 FYNNEI. V lost 3 bases, J lost 1 base, and 9 bases lay in between. There are 14 residues in the CDR3. The CDR3 DNA reads as TGTGCCAGCAGTGATATGACTATTAACTATGGCTACACCTTC. Protein product: CASSDMTINYGYTF.

The gene calls are TRBV19 and TRBJ1-4, with 7 bases matching TRBD1. V was pared by 1 base and J by 4 bases, with 6 bases of the junction left unmatched. This CDR3 is built from 16 residues. Germline assignment: CDR1 LNHDA and CDR2 SQIVND (reference sequence). The DNA for the CDR3 is TGTGCCAGTAGTATAGGAGGACAGGCTATTAATGAAAAACTGTTTTTT. Its translation: CASSIGGQAINEKLFF.

This clone showed up just a few times. The chain has TRBV6-5 and TRBJ1-3; 9 positions agree with TRBD1. From germline, CDR1 is MNHEY and CDR2 SVGAGI. The CDR3 has 14 amino acids. V shed 8 bases and J 2 bases; nucleotides not matched to a gene: 4. The CDR3 DNA reads as TGTGCCAGCGGGACAGGGTCCACTGGAAACACCATATATTTT. Translated, it gives CASGTGSTGNTIYF.

CDR3: CASSLQEGYNSPLHF. The CDR3 DNA is TGCGCCAGCAGCTTACAGGAGGGATATAATTCACCCCTCCACTTT. This sequence joins TRBV5-1 and TRBJ1-6; D perhaps matches TRBD1 (5 bases). Germline CDR1 SGHRS, CDR2 YFSETQ. The CDR3 sequence is 15 residues long. Trimming removed 2 bases from V and 4 bases from J, with 10 bases in between.

The rearrangement joins TRBV5-1 to TRBJ1-1; D not resolved. The CDR3 has 14 amino acids. Trimming removed 4 bases at V and 0 bases at J, with 10 bases between. The germline V gene encodes CDR1 SGHRS and CDR2 YFSETQ. CDR3 residues: CASSDFGMNTEAFF. CDR3 nucleotides: TGCGCCAGCAGCGATTTCGGTATGAACACTGAAGCTTTCTTT.

This chain connects TRBV7-9 to TRBJ2-1, with 9 bases fitting TRBD2. The V and J ends lost 5 bases and 3 bases, in that order; junction bases with no gene match: 11. CDR1 and CDR2 (germline): SEHNR, FQNEAQ (reference sequence). The CDR3 spans 17 residues. CDR3 protein: CASSRSTLAGNYNEQFF. The DNA of the CDR3 is TGTGCCAGCAGCCGCTCGACCCTAGCGGGAAACTACAATGAGCAGTTCTTC.

This chain uses TRBV5-4 with TRBJ2-7, with TRBD1 matching 8 bases. CDR1 and CDR2 from the germline V gene are SGHNT and YYREEE (reference sequence). The CDR3 covers 15 residues. J was trimmed by 3 bases and V by 3 bases; bases with no gene match: 8. CDR3 DNA: TGTGCCAGCAGCTCCCGACAGGGGAAGGGCTACGAGCAGTACTTC. Amino acids: CASSSRQGKGYEQYF.